Listed below are T cell receptor beta chains from one sample, sequenced in a study of T cell repertoires in cytomegalovirus infection. TCRdb used MiXCR to reprocess the reads, holding one entry per CDR3 protein. The repertoire holds 450,000 to 550,000 distinct CDR3 sequences, with more than 40% as singletons. These TCRs are of unknown antigen specificity. The sequencing used cultured PBMCs, collected from culture after CMV antigen stimulation. These receptors all stem from a human donor in good health (CMV status not recorded). Some clones in this sample may be carry-over from other donors' samples. CDR3s include the opening cysteine and the closing phenylalanine or tryptophan. The order of the fields is J gene, D gene, V gene, clone size, CDR3 protein, CDR3 DNA. D genes are given only for firm matches. The listing skips clone size in some rows; elsewhere it reads once, few, many or a size class.

TRBJ2-6,TRBD1,TRBV6-1,-,CASSTGVTGANVLTF,TGTGCCAGCAGCACAGGGGTTACGGGGGCCAACGTCCTGACTTTC
TRBJ2-2,-,TRBV7-2,few,CASSPKSTAGTGELFF,TGTGCCAGCAGTCCCAAATCGACAGCGGGCACCGGGGAGCTGTTTTTT
TRBJ2-3,-,TRBV4-1,-,CASSQEWGLSTDTQYF,TGCGCCAGCAGCCAAGAGTGGGGTCTGAGCACAGATACGCAGTATTTT
TRBJ1-2,-,TRBV20-1,-,CSAREWAGYGYTF,TGCAGTGCTAGAGAATGGGCAGGCTATGGCTACACCTTC
TRBJ2-1,-,TRBV3-1,-,CASSQDWAGTSYNEQFF,TGTGCCAGCAGCCAAGATTGGGCGGGGACCTCCTACAATGAGCAGTTCTTC
TRBJ2-5,TRBD2,TRBV2,-,CASHLAGVETQYF,TGTGCCAGCCATCTAGCGGGGGTTGAGACCCAGTACTTC
TRBJ2-3,TRBD2,TRBV6-1,-,CASSELGLAGATDTQYF,TGTGCCAGCAGTGAATTGGGACTAGCGGGGGCAACAGATACGCAGTATTTT
TRBJ2-7,TRBD1,TRBV7-2,few,CASSTTGVSASYEQYF,TGTGCCAGCAGCACAACAGGGGTAAGCGCGTCCTACGAGCAGTACTTC
TRBJ2-3,-,TRBV7-9,-,CASSSRVADTQYF,TGTGCCAGCAGTTCTCGAGTGGCAGATACGCAGTATTTT
TRBJ1-5,-,TRBV2,-,CASTSLGKQPQHF,TGTGCCAGCACCTCGTTGGGAAAACAGCCCCAGCATTTT
TRBJ2-5,-,TRBV11-2,few,CASSGNRDRMQETQYF,TGTGCCAGCAGTGGGAACAGGGACCGGATGCAAGAGACCCAGTACTTC
TRBJ2-7,TRBD1,TRBV12-3/TRBV12-4,-,CASSHRDRGEQYF,TGTGCCAGCAGCCATAGGGACAGGGGCGAGCAGTACTTC
TRBJ2-7,-,TRBV7-2,-,CACGVRTNYEQYF,TGTGCCTGTGGGGTCAGGACGAACTACGAGCAGTACTTC
TRBJ2-3,TRBD2,TRBV7-8,few,CASSPGLAGWYTQYF,TGTGCCAGCAGCCCGGGACTAGCGGGGTGGTATACGCAGTATTTT
TRBJ1-5,-,TRBV12-3/TRBV12-4,-,CASSWSTQPQHF,TGTGCCAGCAGTTGGAGCACCCAGCCCCAGCATTTT
TRBJ2-1,TRBD2,TRBV6-1,-,CASSWGGSYNEQFF,TGTGCCAGCAGTTGGGGGGGGAGCTACAATGAGCAGTTCTTC
TRBJ2-1,TRBD2,TRBV19,-,CASSDPGLAGYNEQFF,TGTGCCAGTAGTGATCCGGGACTAGCGGGTTACAATGAGCAGTTCTTC
TRBJ2-7,TRBD1,TRBV4-1,few,CASSQGDSSYEQYF,TGCGCCAGCAGCCAAGGGGACAGCTCCTACGAGCAGTACTTC
TRBJ2-6,-,TRBV7-9,-,CASSLVLGRGANVLTF,TGTGCCAGCAGCTTAGTCTTGGGGCGAGGGGCCAACGTCCTGACTTTC
TRBJ2-2,TRBD1,TRBV2,-,CASSSRTGVNTGELFF,TGTGCCAGCAGTTCTAGGACAGGGGTTAACACCGGGGAGCTGTTTTTT
TRBJ1-5,-,TRBV19,-,CASSYGEDQPQHF,TGTGCCAGTAGTTACGGGGAGGATCAGCCCCAGCATTTT
TRBJ2-7,-,TRBV6-1,-,CASKDGLSYEQYF,TGTGCCAGCAAAGACGGTCTTTCCTACGAGCAGTACTTC
TRBJ1-1,-,TRBV7-8,-,CASTTGWSTEAFF,TGTGCCAGCACAACGGGGTGGAGCACTGAAGCTTTCTTT
TRBJ1-4,-,TRBV7-9,-,CASSSRPTRLFF,TGTGCCAGCAGCTCCCGACCGACAAGACTGTTTTTT
TRBJ1-5,-,TRBV6-1,-,CASSEARFQPQHF,TGTGCCAGCAGTGAAGCGCGTTTTCAGCCCCAGCATTTT
TRBJ2-3,-,TRBV3-1,-,CASSPDAHTDTQYF,TGTGCCAGCAGCCCCGACGCACACACAGATACGCAGTATTTT
TRBJ1-4,-,TRBV10-3,once,CANGPDNEKLFF,TGTGCCAACGGGCCGGATAATGAAAAACTGTTTTTT
TRBJ2-7,-,TRBV10-3,-,CATLSPGSYEQYF,TGTGCCACCCTTTCTCCAGGTAGCTACGAGCAGTACTTC
TRBJ2-2,-,TRBV2,-,CASSAGDLGELFF,TGTGCCAGCAGTGCAGGGGACCTGGGGGAGCTGTTTTTT
TRBJ1-5,-,TRBV19,-,CASSMARGTQPQHF,TGTGCCAGTAGTATGGCCAGGGGCACTCAGCCCCAGCATTTT
TRBJ2-4,-,TRBV7-2,-,CASSRASGSDAKNIQYF,TGTGCCAGCAGCAGAGCTTCAGGGAGCGACGCCAAAAACATTCAGTACTTC
TRBJ2-1,TRBD2,TRBV6-6,-,CASSSLAGTLGNEQFF,TGTGCCAGCAGTTCATTAGCGGGAACCCTCGGGAATGAGCAGTTCTTC
TRBJ1-1,-,TRBV2,few,CASSPGQEAFF,TGTGCCAGCAGTCCGGGACAAGAAGCTTTCTTT
TRBJ1-6,-,TRBV25-1,-,CASSDDRSNSPLHF,TGTGCCAGCAGTGACGACAGGAGTAATTCACCCCTCCACTTT
TRBJ2-3,-,TRBV5-4,-,CASSQTSGDRVTDTQYF,TGTGCCAGCAGCCAAACCTCAGGGGATAGGGTCACAGATACGCAGTATTTT
TRBJ2-1,-,TRBV10-3,once,CAISESGSGNEQFF,TGTGCCATCAGTGAGTCGGGGAGCGGGAATGAGCAGTTCTTC
TRBJ1-1,TRBD1,TRBV7-8,many,CASSLSSTQGGVGTEAFF,TGTGCCAGCAGCTTAAGCAGTACTCAGGGGGGTGTGGGGACTGAAGCTTTCTTT
TRBJ1-3,-,TRBV20-1,-,CSARDTQGGDTIYF,TGCAGTGCTAGAGATACACAGGGAGGGGACACCATATATTTT
TRBJ2-1,TRBD2,TRBV12-5,-,CASGLVADGTSLFNEQFF,TGTGCTAGTGGTTTGGTAGCGGACGGGACTAGCCTTTTCAATGAGCAGTTCTTC
TRBJ2-6,-,TRBV10-3,-,CAISEPSSRASSGANVLTF,TGTGCCATCAGTGAGCCAAGCTCTCGGGCCAGCTCTGGGGCCAACGTCCTGACTTTC
TRBJ2-3,-,TRBV12-5,few,CASGPILMDQRFTDTQYF,TGTGCTAGTGGTCCAATACTGATGGATCAACGATTCACAGATACGCAGTATTTT
TRBJ2-3,TRBD2,TRBV7-2,-,CASSFAVLAGDWDTQYF,TGTGCCAGCAGCTTTGCCGTACTAGCGGGAGATTGGGATACGCAGTATTTT
TRBJ1-2,-,TRBV19,-,CASSNRAGDGYTF,TGTGCCAGTAGTAATAGGGCGGGAGATGGCTACACCTTC
TRBJ1-3,-,TRBV7-2,few,CASSLVIQGSGNTIYF,TGTGCCAGCAGCTTAGTTATACAGGGCTCTGGAAACACCATATATTTT
TRBJ2-5,-,TRBV28,-,CASSRSVGGSETQYF,TGTGCCAGCAGTCGTAGCGTCGGAGGTTCTGAGACCCAGTACTTC
TRBJ1-6,-,TRBV19,-,CASSIRWGARADNSPLHF,TGTGCCAGTAGTATCCGTTGGGGGGCCAGGGCCGATAATTCACCCCTCCACTTT
TRBJ1-6,-,TRBV7-2,many,CASSFSSYNSPLHF,TGTGCCAGCAGCTTCAGCTCCTATAATTCACCCCTCCACTTT
TRBJ1-1,-,TRBV2,-,CASSVVGGRTEAFF,TGTGCCAGCAGTGTAGTTGGGGGACGGACTGAAGCTTTCTTT
TRBJ2-5,-,TRBV7-2,few,CASRLSETQYF,TGTGCCAGCCGGCTTTCAGAGACCCAGTACTTC
TRBJ1-2,-,TRBV27,once,CASSLSRGSFDHTF,TGTGCCAGCAGTTTATCAAGGGGCTCCTTCGACCACACCTTC
TRBJ2-1,-,TRBV12-3/TRBV12-4,few,CAIQGPLYYYNEQFF,TGTGCCATCCAAGGTCCTTTGTATTACTACAATGAGCAGTTCTTC
TRBJ2-7,-,TRBV6-5,-,CASSYGGSLYEQYF,TGTGCCAGCAGTTACGGAGGGAGCCTCTACGAGCAGTACTTC
TRBJ1-6,-,TRBV7-2,few,CASSLKGKADSPLHF,TGTGCCAGCAGCTTAAAGGGAAAGGCAGATTCACCCCTCCACTTT